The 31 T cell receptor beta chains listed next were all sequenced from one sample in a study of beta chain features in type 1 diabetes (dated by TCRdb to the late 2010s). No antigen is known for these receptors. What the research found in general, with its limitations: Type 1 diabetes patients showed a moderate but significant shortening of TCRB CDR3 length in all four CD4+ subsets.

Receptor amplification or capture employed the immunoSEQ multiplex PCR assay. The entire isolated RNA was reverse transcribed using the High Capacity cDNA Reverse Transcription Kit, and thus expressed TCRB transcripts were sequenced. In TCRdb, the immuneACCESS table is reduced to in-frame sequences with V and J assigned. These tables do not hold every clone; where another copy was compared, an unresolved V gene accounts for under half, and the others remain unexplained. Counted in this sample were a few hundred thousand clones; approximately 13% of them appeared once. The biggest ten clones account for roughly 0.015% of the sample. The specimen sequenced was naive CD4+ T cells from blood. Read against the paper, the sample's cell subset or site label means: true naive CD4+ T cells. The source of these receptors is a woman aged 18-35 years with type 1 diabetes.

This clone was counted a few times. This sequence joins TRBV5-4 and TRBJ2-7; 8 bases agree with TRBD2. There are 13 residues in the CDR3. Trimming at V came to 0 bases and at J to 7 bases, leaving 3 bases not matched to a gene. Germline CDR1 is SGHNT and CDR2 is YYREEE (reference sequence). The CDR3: CASSLAGGVEQYF. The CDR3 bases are TGTGCCAGCAGCTTGGCGGGAGGGGTTGAGCAGTACTTC.

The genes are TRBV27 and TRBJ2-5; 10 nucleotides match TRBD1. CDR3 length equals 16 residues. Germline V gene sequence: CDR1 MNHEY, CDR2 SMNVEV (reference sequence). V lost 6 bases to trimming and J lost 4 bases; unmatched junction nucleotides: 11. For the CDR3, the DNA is TGTGCCAGCAGCACCGGGACAGGGGTTTGGGGAGAGACCCAGTACTTC. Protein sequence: CASSTGTGVWGETQYF.

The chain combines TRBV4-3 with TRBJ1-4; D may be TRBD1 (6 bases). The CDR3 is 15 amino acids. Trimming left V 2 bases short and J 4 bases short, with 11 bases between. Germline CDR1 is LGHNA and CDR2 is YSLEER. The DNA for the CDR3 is TGCGCCAGCAGCCAAAAACAGGGTTTTAATGAAAAACTGTTTTTT. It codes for CASSQKQGFNEKLFF.

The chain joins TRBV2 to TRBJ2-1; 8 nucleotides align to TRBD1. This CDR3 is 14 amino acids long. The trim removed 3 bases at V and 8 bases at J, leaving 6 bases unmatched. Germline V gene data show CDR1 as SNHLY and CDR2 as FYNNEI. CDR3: CASSDGQGWYEQFF. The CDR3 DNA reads TGTGCCAGCAGTGACGGACAGGGATGGTATGAGCAGTTCTTC. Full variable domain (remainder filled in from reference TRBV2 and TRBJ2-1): EPEVTQTPSHQVTQMGQEVILRCVPISNHLYFYWYRQILGQKVEFLVSFYNNEISEKSEIFDDQFSVERPDGSNFTLKIRSTKLEDSAMYFCASSDGQGWYEQFFGPGTRLTVL.

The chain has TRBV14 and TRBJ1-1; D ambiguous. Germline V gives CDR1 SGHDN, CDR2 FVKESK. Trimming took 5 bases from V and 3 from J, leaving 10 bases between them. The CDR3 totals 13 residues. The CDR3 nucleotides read TGTGCCAGCAGCGAACAGCTTTACACTGAAGCTTTCTTT. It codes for CASSEQLYTEAFF.

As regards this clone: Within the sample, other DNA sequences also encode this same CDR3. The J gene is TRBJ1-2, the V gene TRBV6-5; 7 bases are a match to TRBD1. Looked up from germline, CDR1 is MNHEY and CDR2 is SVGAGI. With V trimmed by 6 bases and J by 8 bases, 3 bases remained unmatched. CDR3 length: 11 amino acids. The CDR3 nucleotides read TGTGCCAGCAGCCAGGGGGGAGGCTACACCTTC. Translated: CASSQGGGYTF.

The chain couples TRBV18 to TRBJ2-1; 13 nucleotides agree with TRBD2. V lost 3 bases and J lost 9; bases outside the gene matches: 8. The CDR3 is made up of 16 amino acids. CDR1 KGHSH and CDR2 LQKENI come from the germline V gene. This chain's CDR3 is CASSPPGLAGIGEQFF. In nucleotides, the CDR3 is TGTGCCAGCTCACCTCCGGGACTAGCGGGAATTGGTGAGCAGTTCTTC.

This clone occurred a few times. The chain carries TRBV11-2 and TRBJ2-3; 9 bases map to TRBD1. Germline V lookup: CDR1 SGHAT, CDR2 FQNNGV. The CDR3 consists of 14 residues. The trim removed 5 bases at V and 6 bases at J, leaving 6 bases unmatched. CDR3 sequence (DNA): TGTGCCAGCAGCCTCGGACAGGGGCCCGATACGCAGTATTTT. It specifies CASSLGQGPDTQYF.

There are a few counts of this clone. Here the CDR3 reads CSVGSGQGASEAFF. The CDR3 DNA is TGCAGCGTTGGTTCTGGACAGGGGGCATCCGAAGCTTTCTTT. The rearrangement joins TRBV29-1 to TRBJ1-1; 11 positions agree with TRBD1. The CDR3 has 14 residues. Germline-derived CDR1 and CDR2 are SQVTM and ANQGSEA. After removal of 4 bases from V and 8 bases from J, the junction contained 9 bases not matched to a gene.

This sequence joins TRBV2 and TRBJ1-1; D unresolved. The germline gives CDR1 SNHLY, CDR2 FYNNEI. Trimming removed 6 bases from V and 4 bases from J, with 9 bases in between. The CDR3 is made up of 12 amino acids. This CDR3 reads CASRVSGTEAFF. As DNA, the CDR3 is TGTGCCAGCAGAGTGAGCGGCACTGAAGCTTTCTTT.

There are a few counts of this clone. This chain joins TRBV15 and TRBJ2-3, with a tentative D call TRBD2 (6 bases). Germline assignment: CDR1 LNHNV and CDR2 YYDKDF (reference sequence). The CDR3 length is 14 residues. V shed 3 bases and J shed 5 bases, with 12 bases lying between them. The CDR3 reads CATSRIQGGDTQYF. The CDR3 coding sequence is TGTGCCACCAGCAGGATCCAGGGAGGAGATACGCAGTATTTT.

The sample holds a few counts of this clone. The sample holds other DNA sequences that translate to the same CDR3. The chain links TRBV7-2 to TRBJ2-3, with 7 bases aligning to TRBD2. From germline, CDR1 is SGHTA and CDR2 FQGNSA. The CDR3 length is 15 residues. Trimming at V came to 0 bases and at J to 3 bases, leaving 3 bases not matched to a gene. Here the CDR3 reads CASSLAGGRTDTQYF. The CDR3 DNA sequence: TGTGCCAGCAGCTTAGCGGGAGGGCGGACAGATACGCAGTATTTT.

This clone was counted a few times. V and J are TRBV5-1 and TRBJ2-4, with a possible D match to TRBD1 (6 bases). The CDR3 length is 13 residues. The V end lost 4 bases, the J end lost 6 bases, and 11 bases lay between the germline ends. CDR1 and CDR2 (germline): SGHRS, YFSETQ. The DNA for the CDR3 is TGCGCCAGCAGCCCCGGACAGCTAAACATTCAGTACTTC. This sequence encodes CASSPGQLNIQYF.

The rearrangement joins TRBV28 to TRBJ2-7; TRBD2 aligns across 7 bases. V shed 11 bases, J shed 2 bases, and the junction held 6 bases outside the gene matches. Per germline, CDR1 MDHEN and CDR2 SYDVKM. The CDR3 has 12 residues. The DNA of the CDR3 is TGTGCCGCGGCTAGCGGAACCTACGAGCAGTACTTC. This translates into CAAASGTYEQYF.

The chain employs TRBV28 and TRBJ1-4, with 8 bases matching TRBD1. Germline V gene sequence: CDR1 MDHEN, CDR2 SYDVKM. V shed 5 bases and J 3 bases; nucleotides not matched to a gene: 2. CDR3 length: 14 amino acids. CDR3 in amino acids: CASSLQGANEKLFF. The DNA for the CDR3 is TGTGCCAGCAGTCTACAGGGGGCTAATGAAAAACTGTTTTTT. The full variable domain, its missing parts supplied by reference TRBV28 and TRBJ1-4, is DVKVTQSSRYLVKRTGEKVFLECVQDMDHENMFWYRQDPGLGLRLIYFSYDVKMKEKGDIPEGYSVSREKKERFSLILESASTNQTSMYLCASSLQGANEKLFFGSGTQLSVL.

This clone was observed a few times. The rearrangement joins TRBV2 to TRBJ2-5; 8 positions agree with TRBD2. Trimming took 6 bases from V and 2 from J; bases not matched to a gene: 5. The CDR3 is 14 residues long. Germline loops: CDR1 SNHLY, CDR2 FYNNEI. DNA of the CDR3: TGTGCCAGCAGCGCAACTAGCGGACAAGAGACCCAGTACTTC. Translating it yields CASSATSGQETQYF.

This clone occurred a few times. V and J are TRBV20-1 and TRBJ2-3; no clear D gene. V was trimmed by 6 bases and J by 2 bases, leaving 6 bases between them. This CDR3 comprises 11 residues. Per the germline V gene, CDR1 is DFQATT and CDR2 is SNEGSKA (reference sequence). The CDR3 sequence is CSASSTDTQYF. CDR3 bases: TGCAGTGCGTCTTCCACAGATACGCAGTATTTT.

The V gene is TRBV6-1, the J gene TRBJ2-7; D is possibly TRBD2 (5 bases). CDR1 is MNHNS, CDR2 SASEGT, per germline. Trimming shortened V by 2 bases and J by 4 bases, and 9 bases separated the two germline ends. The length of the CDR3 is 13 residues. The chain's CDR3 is CASSESLAYEQYV. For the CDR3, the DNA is TGTGCCAGCAGTGAAAGCCTAGCTTACGAGCAGTACGTC.

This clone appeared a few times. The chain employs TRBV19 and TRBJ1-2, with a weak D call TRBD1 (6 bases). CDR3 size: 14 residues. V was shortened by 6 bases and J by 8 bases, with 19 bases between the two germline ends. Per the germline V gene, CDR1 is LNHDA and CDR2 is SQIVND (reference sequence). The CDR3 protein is CASSPGQRSWGYTF. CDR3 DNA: TGTGCCAGTAGCCCTGGACAGCGTTCGTGGGGCTACACCTTC.

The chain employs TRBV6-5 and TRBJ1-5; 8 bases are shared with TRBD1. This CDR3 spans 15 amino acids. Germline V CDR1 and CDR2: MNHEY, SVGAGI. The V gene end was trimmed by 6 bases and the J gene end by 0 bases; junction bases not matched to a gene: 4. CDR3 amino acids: CASSRDRNSNQPQHF. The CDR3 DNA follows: TGTGCCAGCAGCAGGGACAGGAATAGCAATCAGCCCCAGCATTTT.

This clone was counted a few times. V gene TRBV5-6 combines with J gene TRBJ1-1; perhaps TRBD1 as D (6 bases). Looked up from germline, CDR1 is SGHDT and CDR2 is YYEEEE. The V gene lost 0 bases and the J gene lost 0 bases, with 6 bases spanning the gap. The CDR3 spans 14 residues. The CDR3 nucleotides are TGTGCCAGCAGCTTGGGACAGGTGAACACTGAAGCTTTCTTT. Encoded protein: CASSLGQVNTEAFF. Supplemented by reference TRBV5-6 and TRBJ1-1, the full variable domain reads DAGVTQSPTHLIKTRGQQVTLRCSPKSGHDTVSWYQQALGQGPQFIFQYYEEEERQRGNFPDRFSGHQFPNYSSELNVNALLLGDSALYLCASSLGQVNTEAFFGQGTRLTVV.

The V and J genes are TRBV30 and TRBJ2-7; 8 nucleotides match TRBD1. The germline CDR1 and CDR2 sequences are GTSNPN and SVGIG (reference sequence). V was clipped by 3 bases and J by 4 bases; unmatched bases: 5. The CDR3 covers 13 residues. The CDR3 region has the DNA TGTGCCTGGAGCCGGACAGGGCTATACGAGCAGTACGTC. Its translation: CAWSRTGLYEQYV.

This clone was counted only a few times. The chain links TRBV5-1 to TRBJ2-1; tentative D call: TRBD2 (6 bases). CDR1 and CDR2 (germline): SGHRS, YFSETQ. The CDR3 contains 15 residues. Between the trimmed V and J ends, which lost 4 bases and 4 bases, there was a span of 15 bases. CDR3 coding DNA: TGCGCCAGCAGCGTGGGACTTCTTCCGTACAATGAGCAGTTCTTC. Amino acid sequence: CASSVGLLPYNEQFF.

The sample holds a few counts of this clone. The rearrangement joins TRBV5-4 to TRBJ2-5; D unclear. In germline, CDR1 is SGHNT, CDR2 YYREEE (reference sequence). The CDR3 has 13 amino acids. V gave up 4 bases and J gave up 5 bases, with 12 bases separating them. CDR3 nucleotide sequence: TGTGCCAGCAGCCAAGCCCTCGTGGAGACCCAGTACTTC. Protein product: CASSQALVETQYF.

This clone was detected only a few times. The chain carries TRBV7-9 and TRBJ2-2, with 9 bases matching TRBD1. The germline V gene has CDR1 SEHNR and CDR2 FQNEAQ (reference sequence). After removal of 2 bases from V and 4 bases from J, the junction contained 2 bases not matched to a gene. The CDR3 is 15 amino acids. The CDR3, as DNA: TGTGCCAGCAGCTTAACAGGGGGCGCCACCGGGGAGCTGTTTTTT. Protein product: CASSLTGGATGELFF.

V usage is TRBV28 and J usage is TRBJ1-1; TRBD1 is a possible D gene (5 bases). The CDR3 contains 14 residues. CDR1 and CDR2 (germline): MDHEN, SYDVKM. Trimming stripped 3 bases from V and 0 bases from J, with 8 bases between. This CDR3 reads CASSFSGMNTEAFF. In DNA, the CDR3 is TGTGCCAGCAGTTTTTCAGGGATGAACACTGAAGCTTTCTTT.

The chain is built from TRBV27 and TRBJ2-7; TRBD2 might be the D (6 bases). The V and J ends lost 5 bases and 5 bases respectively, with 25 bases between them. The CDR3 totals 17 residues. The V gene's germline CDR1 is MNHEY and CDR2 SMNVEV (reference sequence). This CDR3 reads CASSARPFGEELNEQYF. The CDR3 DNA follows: TGTGCCAGCAGTGCCCGCCCGTTTGGGGAGGAGCTCAACGAGCAGTACTTC.

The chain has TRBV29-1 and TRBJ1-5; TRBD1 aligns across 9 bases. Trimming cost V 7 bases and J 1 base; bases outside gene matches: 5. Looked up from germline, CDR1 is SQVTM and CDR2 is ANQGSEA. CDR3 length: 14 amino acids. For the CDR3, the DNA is TGCAGCGCTGGGGACAGGGTAAGCAATCAGCCCCAGCATTTT. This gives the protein CSAGDRVSNQPQHF.

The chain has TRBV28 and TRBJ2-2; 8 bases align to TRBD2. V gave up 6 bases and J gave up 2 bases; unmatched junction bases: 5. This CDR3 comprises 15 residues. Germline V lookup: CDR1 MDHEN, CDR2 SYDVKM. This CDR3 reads CASRKAGGNTGELFF. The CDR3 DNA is TGTGCCAGCAGAAAGGCGGGAGGAAACACCGGGGAGCTGTTTTTT.

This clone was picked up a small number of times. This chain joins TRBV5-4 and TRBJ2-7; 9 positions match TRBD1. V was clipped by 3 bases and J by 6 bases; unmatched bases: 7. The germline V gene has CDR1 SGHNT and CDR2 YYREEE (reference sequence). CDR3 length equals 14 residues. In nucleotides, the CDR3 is TGTGCCAGCAGCTCCCCGGGACAGGGTCGCGAGCAGTACTTC. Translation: CASSSPGQGREQYF.

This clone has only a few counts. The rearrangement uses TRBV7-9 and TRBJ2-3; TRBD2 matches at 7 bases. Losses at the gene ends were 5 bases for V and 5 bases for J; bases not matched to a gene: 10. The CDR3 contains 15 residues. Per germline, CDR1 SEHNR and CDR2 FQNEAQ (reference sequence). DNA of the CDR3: TGTGCCAGCAGCGTGGGGGAGGGCCGGGGAGATACGCAGTATTTT. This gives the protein CASSVGEGRGDTQYF.